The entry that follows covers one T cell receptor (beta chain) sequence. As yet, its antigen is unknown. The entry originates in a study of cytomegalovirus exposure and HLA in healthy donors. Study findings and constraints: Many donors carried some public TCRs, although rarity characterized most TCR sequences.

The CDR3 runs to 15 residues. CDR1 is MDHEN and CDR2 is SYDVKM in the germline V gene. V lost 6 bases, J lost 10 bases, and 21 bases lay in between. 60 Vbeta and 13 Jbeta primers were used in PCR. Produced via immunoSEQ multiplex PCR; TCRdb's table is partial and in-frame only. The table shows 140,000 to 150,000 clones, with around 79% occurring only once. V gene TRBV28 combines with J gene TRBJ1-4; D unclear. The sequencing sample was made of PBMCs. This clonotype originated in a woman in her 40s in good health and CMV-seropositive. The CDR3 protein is CASRAPGLSGGKLFF. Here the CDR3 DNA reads TGTGCCAGCAGGGCCCCCGGACTTTCCGGCGGAAAACTGTTTTTT.